One TCR beta chain is described in this entry. Antigen unknown. Germline V CDR1 and CDR2: LGHNA, YNFKEQ. V lost 0 bases and J 2 bases, leaving 13 bases between the germline ends. The CDR3 consists of 16 residues. Sequencing used immunoSEQ multiplex PCR; TCRdb keeps in-frame clones, though not all of them. The sample shows roughly 24,000 clones, around 93% of them seen only once. This sample stems from a study of T cells in localized non-small cell lung cancer. Overall study findings and caveats: The study linked higher blood T cell density to longer overall survival. The appearance of a median approximately 55 of the top 100 tumor clones was seen in adjacent lung.

The V call is TRBV4-2, the J call TRBJ1-2; D uncertain. The TCR was taken from a female donor older than 55 with stage II squamous cell lung carcinoma. This specimen consisted of peripheral blood, obtained before any cancer treatment. The CDR3 nucleotides read TGTGCCAGCAGCCAAGATCGTGCAGCGCCCAACTATGGCTACACCTTC. This sequence encodes CASSQDRAAPNYGYTF.